The 23 T cell receptor beta chains presented below share a single source sample, sequenced in a study of T-cell reconstitution after alpha-beta-depleted transplantation in children. The TCRbeta library was prepared with unique molecular identifiers. TCRdb called the PCR reads again in MiXCR, with one record for every CDR3 protein. The table has approximately 99,000 distinct CDR3 sequences, about 6% seen once. The starting material was PBMCs, mostly from graft donor cells, obtained 360 days after TCRalphabeta/CD19-depleted stem cell transplant. Every receptor here comes from a male patient aged 2 to 9 who had a stem cell transplant for acute lymphoblastic leukemia, so the T cells may come from the graft donor.

Ten or more counts support this clonotype. The gene calls are TRBV7-9 and TRBJ2-1; 11 nucleotides line up with TRBD2. V trimming: 2 bases; J trimming: 4 bases; junction bases outside the gene matches: 4. In germline, CDR1 is SEHNR, CDR2 FQNEAQ (reference sequence). CDR3 length equals 16 residues. In nucleotides, the CDR3 is TGTGCCAGCAGCTTATTGGGACTAGCGGCGTACAATGAGCAGTTCTTC. Amino acid sequence: CASSLLGLAAYNEQFF.

This clonotype has at least ten counts. The chain couples TRBV7-3 to TRBJ1-5; D uncertain. Germline V gives CDR1 SGHTA, CDR2 FQGTGA. The CDR3 extends over 15 amino acids. The V gene lost 5 bases and the J gene lost 0 bases, with 11 bases spanning the gap. This CDR3 is CASSPSKGSNQPQHF. The CDR3 nucleotides read TGTGCCAGCAGCCCCAGTAAGGGTAGCAATCAGCCCCAGCATTTT.

V and J are TRBV12-5 and TRBJ2-3; 12 bases are shared with TRBD1. This CDR3 spans 15 amino acids. CDR1 LGHNT and CDR2 FRNRAP come from the germline V gene. The trim removed 6 bases at V and 6 bases at J, leaving 7 bases unmatched. The CDR3 loop reads CASGSGTGGLDTQYF. DNA of the CDR3: TGTGCTAGTGGATCCGGGACAGGGGGCCTGGATACGCAGTATTTT.

This clonotype has a handful of counts. The chain carries TRBV9 and TRBJ1-2; D gene uncertain. This CDR3 is 13 amino acids long. The V gene lost 1 base and the J gene lost 8 bases, with 12 bases spanning the gap. From germline, CDR1 is SGDLS and CDR2 YYNGEE. CDR3 amino acids: CASSVFSWEGYTF. In DNA, the CDR3 is TGTGCCAGCAGCGTATTTTCCTGGGAGGGCTACACCTTC. The full variable domain, rest sourced from reference TRBV9 and TRBJ1-2, is DSGVTQTPKHLITATGQRVTLRCSPRSGDLSVYWYQQSLDQGLQFLIQYYNGEERAKGNILERFSAQQFPDLHSELNLSSLELGDSALYFCASSVFSWEGYTFGSGTRLTVV.

This clonotype appeared a few times. The chain is built from TRBV7-2 and TRBJ1-5; maybe TRBD1 (6 bases). CDR3 size: 16 residues. Looked up from germline, CDR1 is SGHTA and CDR2 is FQGNSA. Trimming removed 0 bases at V and 2 bases at J, with 11 bases between. The CDR3 reads CASSLARGIGNQPQHF. CDR3 nucleotide sequence: TGTGCCAGCAGCTTAGCCAGGGGCATTGGCAATCAGCCCCAGCATTTT.

The sample holds many counts of this clonotype. The rearrangement links TRBV4-2 to TRBJ2-2; no clear D gene. The V end was cut by 0 bases, the J end by 0 bases, with 8 bases between. Germline V gives CDR1 LGHNA, CDR2 YNFKEQ. CDR3 length equals 16 residues. CDR3 nucleotide sequence: TGTGCCAGCAGCCAAGATCTTCTGGCGAACACCGGGGAGCTGTTTTTT. This translates into CASSQDLLANTGELFF.

This clonotype was seen ten or more times. V gene TRBV5-5 combines with J gene TRBJ2-7, with 7 positions matching TRBD1. CDR1 is SGHKS, CDR2 YYEKEE, per germline (reference sequence). The CDR3 runs 16 residues. Trimming removed 0 bases from V and 5 bases from J; junction bases left unmatched: 11. The CDR3 coding sequence is TGTGCCAGCAGCTTGGTCCCCGACAGGGTTTGGGACGAGCAGTACTTC. As protein: CASSLVPDRVWDEQYF.

The chain links TRBV30 to TRBJ2-5; 7 nucleotides align to TRBD1. Looked up from germline, CDR1 is GTSNPN and CDR2 is SVGIG (reference sequence). Trimming at V came to 0 bases and at J to 1 base, leaving 14 bases not matched to a gene. The CDR3 has 18 amino acids. CDR3 bases: TGTGCCTGGAGTGTATCCTCCGCTCGACAGGGACCCCAAGAGACCCAGTACTTC. Encoded protein: CAWSVSSARQGPQETQYF.

This clonotype showed up just a few times. The chain uses TRBV7-9 and TRBJ2-5; TRBD2 matches at 7 bases. The length of the CDR3 is 13 residues. From germline, CDR1 is SEHNR and CDR2 FQNEAQ (reference sequence). J gave up 5 bases and V 6 bases, and 6 bases lay outside the gene matches. The CDR3 reads CASRGGIGETQYF. The CDR3 bases are TGTGCCAGCAGGGGGGGGATCGGCGAGACCCAGTACTTC. The variable domain in full, completed from reference TRBV7-9 and TRBJ2-5, reads DTGVSQNPRHKITKRGQNVTFRCDPISEHNRLYWYRQTLGQGPEFLTYFQNEAQLEKSRLLSDRFSAERPKGSFSTLEIQRTEQGDSAMYLCASRGGIGETQYFGPGTRLLVL.

This clonotype was counted ten times or more. CDR3 nucleotides: TGTGCCAGTAGTGAGGACATTACGCAGTATTTT. Translating it yields CASSEDITQYF. The chain links TRBV19 to TRBJ2-3, with D possibly TRBD1 on 5 matching bases. The ends were cut back, 5 bases at V and 8 bases at J, with 8 bases in the middle. Germline V gene lookup returns CDR1 LNHDA and CDR2 SQIVND (reference sequence). CDR3 size: 11 residues.

In this sample, this clonotype turned up many times. This chain connects TRBV29-1 to TRBJ2-7, with D possibly being TRBD2 (5 bases). The CDR3 consists of 11 residues. Germline CDR1 is SQVTM and CDR2 is ANQGSEA. V lost 5 bases to trimming and J lost 2 bases, with 7 bases between them. As DNA, the CDR3 is TGCAGCGTTCTCGGGGCCTACGAGCAGTACTTC. Encoded protein: CSVLGAYEQYF.

This clonotype has ten or more counts. The chain links TRBV10-3 to TRBJ2-3, with TRBD1 matching 7 bases. Germline V gene data show CDR1 as ENHRY and CDR2 as SYGVKD. Trimming removed 7 bases from V and 4 bases from J; junction bases left unmatched: 5. The CDR3 is 13 amino acids. CDR3 sequence: CAIKDRVADTQYF. The CDR3 DNA reads as TGTGCCATCAAAGACAGGGTGGCAGATACGCAGTATTTT.

Ten or more counts support this clonotype. V and J are TRBV5-1 and TRBJ2-3; a possible D gene is TRBD2 (6 bases). The CDR3 sequence is 16 residues long. The germline V and J ends were trimmed by 0 bases and 3 bases, with 14 bases remaining between them. Germline V gene data show CDR1 as SGHRS and CDR2 as YFSETQ. The CDR3 DNA sequence: TGCGCCAGCAGCTTGGAGCCCAGCGGAGGGACAGATACGCAGTATTTT. Its translation: CASSLEPSGGTDTQYF.

This clonotype showed up many times. The chain links TRBV5-1 to TRBJ2-1; D remains unclear. This CDR3 has 12 residues. Deletions cut 3 bases from V and 7 bases from J, with 8 bases between. CDR1 and CDR2 (germline): SGHRS, YFSETQ. CDR3 sequence: CASSWDGNEQFF. The CDR3 nucleotides are TGCGCCAGCAGCTGGGATGGGAATGAGCAGTTCTTC.

The rearrangement joins TRBV28 to TRBJ2-7, with TRBD2 identical over 9 bases. The germline V gene encodes CDR1 MDHEN and CDR2 SYDVKM. V gave up 5 bases and J gave up 3 bases; unmatched junction bases: 11. This CDR3 spans 16 amino acids. In DNA form, the CDR3 reads TGTGCCAGCAGTCCGTCCGGGACTAGCAGTAACTACGAGCAGTACTTC. Its translation is CASSPSGTSSNYEQYF.

There are many counts of this clonotype. This sequence joins TRBV15 and TRBJ2-7; D tentatively reads TRBD1 or TRBD2 (5 bases each). Germline-derived CDR1 and CDR2 are LNHNV and YYDKDF (reference sequence). Deletions cut 3 bases from V and 3 bases from J, with 12 bases between. The CDR3 consists of 14 residues. This CDR3 reads CATSRGDLNYEQYF. Written as DNA, the CDR3 is TGTGCCACCAGCAGGGGGGATTTGAACTACGAGCAGTACTTC.

The sample holds a few counts of this clonotype. V and J are TRBV7-8 and TRBJ1-2; D unresolved. The germline gives CDR1 SGHVS, CDR2 FQNEAQ. The length of the CDR3 is 11 residues. Trimming removed 5 bases from V and 4 bases from J, with 5 bases in between. CDR3 amino acids: CASSQPYGYTF. In DNA, the CDR3 is TGTGCCAGCAGCCAACCCTATGGCTACACCTTC.

The chain has TRBV7-8 and TRBJ2-7, with a tentative D call TRBD1 (6 bases). Trimming took 5 bases from V and 5 from J, leaving 13 bases between them. The CDR3 runs to 13 residues. Germline V gene lookup returns CDR1 SGHVS and CDR2 FQNEAQ. In DNA, the CDR3 is TGTGCCAGCAGCCAAAACAGGGTGCACGAGCAGTACTTC. Translation: CASSQNRVHEQYF.

This clonotype was picked up many times. The V and J genes are TRBV4-1 and TRBJ1-6, with D perhaps matching TRBD1 (5 bases). Looked up from germline, CDR1 is MGHRA and CDR2 is YSYEKL. V lost 1 base and J lost 14, with 24 bases in between. There are 17 residues in the CDR3. CDR3 amino acids: CASSQAFGLGLVESLHF. CDR3 in DNA: TGCGCCAGCAGCCAAGCTTTCGGTCTGGGGCTTGTTGAGTCCCTCCACTTT.

V and J are TRBV11-2 and TRBJ1-2; TRBD1 might be the D (5 bases). From germline, CDR1 is SGHAT and CDR2 FQNNGV. Trimming pared 0 bases from V and 3 bases from J, leaving 17 bases between. The CDR3 loop spans 17 amino acids. This chain's CDR3 is CASSLERGSLPHYGYTF. CDR3 nucleotide sequence: TGTGCCAGCAGCTTAGAGCGGGGGTCACTCCCTCACTATGGCTACACCTTC.

The sample holds a few counts of this clonotype. The J gene is TRBJ2-1, the V gene TRBV7-6; D possibly matches TRBD1 or TRBD2 (5 bases each). The CDR3 runs 13 residues. CDR1 SGHVS and CDR2 FNYEAQ come from the germline V gene. V gave up 1 base and J gave up 11 bases, with 12 bases separating them. The CDR3 region has the DNA TGTGCCAGCAGCTTAGTCGGGGCGCGAAAGCAGTTCTTC. It codes for CASSLVGARKQFF. Using reference TRBV7-6 and TRBJ2-1 for the parts outside the CDR3, the full variable domain is GAGVSQSPRYKVTKRGQDVALRCDPISGHVSLYWYRQALGQGPEFLTYFNYEAQQDKSGLPNDRFSAERPEGSISTLTIQRTEQRDSAMYRCASSLVGARKQFFGPGTRLTVL.

This clonotype was observed a handful of times. The V call is TRBV7-9, the J call TRBJ2-6; D remains ambiguous. This CDR3 has 11 residues. Germline V lookup: CDR1 SEHNR, CDR2 FQNEAQ (reference sequence). V lost 4 bases to trimming and J lost 12 bases, with 7 bases between them. DNA for the CDR3: TGTGCCAGCAGCTCTTTGGGCGTCCTGACTTTC. This codes for CASSSLGVLTF.

V and J are TRBV4-1 and TRBJ2-7, with D tentatively TRBD1 or TRBD2 (5 bases each). This CDR3 is 17 amino acids long. In germline, CDR1 is MGHRA, CDR2 YSYEKL. V gave up 3 bases and J gave up 0 bases, with 18 bases separating them. The CDR3 region is CASSQWRTGPGSYEQYF. CDR3 sequence (DNA): TGCGCCAGCAGCCAGTGGAGGACGGGACCTGGCTCCTACGAGCAGTACTTC.